This is a list of T cell receptor beta chains from one sample in a study of prognosis after radiotherapy for stage I lung cancer. TCRdb re-called the multiplex PCR reads with MiXCR, one entry per CDR3 protein. The sample shows around 23,000 distinct CDR3 sequences, 43% of them seen only once. This specimen consisted of PBMCs, obtained before or after stereotactic body radiation therapy (not recorded which). The receptors were gathered from a donor over 45 with non-small cell lung cancer. Both conserved end residues are part of each CDR3. D genes are given only for firm matches. Size is omitted from some rows. Given values are once, few, many or a class for expanded clones.

. TRBJ2-7 TRBV4-2 . TGTGCCAGCAGTGAAGGGCGCGAGCAGTACTTC CASSEGREQYF
. TRBJ1-2 TRBV19 . TGTGCCAGTAGACCTGGGTCGGGGGGGGACTATGGCTACACCTTC CASRPGSGGDYGYTF
. TRBJ1-1 TRBV12-3/TRBV12-4 once TGTGCCAGCAGCCTCGGGTGGGGGATGAACACTGAAGCTTTCTTT CASSLGWGMNTEAFF
. TRBJ2-7 TRBV6-1 medium-sized TGTGCCAGCAGTGAAGTTGCAGGGGGGAGGGACGAGCAGTACTTC CASSEVAGGRDEQYF
TRBD2 TRBJ2-3 TRBV20-1 many TGCAGTGCTAGTGAGTTAGCGGGGGGAGATACGCAGTATTTT CSASELAGGDTQYF
. TRBJ1-2 TRBV15 . TGTGCCACCAGCAGATACGTCTATGGCTACACCTTC CATSRYVYGYTF
. TRBJ1-1 TRBV9 many TGTGCCAGCAGCGTAGGGGAAATCGGTAATGATGAAGCTTTCTTT CASSVGEIGNDEAFF
. TRBJ2-3 TRBV12-3/TRBV12-4 once TGTGCCAGCAGCCTAGAGATCTCAGGGGCAGATACGCAGTATTTT CASSLEISGADTQYF
. TRBJ2-1 TRBV6-1 . TGTGCCAGCAGTGAAAAGCAGGTTGGGTCGAATGAGCAGTTCTTC CASSEKQVGSNEQFF
. TRBJ1-1 TRBV2 many TGTGCCAGCAGCCAAACGCGTACTGAAGCTTTCTTT CASSQTRTEAFF
. TRBJ2-3 TRBV24-1 . TGTGCCACCAGTGATTTAGACTTCGGGACAGATACGCAGTATTTT CATSDLDFGTDTQYF
. TRBJ2-3 TRBV27 . TGTGCCAGCAGTTTAGGGCCCGGTCGGACAGATACGCAGTATTTT CASSLGPGRTDTQYF
TRBD1 TRBJ2-5 TRBV2 . TGTGCCAGCAGCATCGGGACAGATGGGTGGGGGGAGACCCAGTACTTC CASSIGTDGWGETQYF
. TRBJ2-1 TRBV19 many TGTGCCAGTAGTATCATGGTGGGAACATACAATGAGCAGTTCTTC CASSIMVGTYNEQFF
. TRBJ1-3 TRBV18 many TGTGCCAGCTCACCTACGTCTGGAAACACCATATATTTT CASSPTSGNTIYF
TRBD1 TRBJ2-3 TRBV7-9 large TGCGCCAGCAGCTATGGGACAGCTCGCACAGATACGCAGTATTTT CASSYGTARTDTQYF
TRBD1 TRBJ2-7 TRBV10-3 few TGTGCCATCAGTGAAAGACAGGGGTCGTTGCGGGAGCAGTACTTC CAISERQGSLREQYF
. TRBJ1-6 TRBV28 medium-sized TGTGCCAGCAGTTTACGGGGGATGCCCCTCCACTTT CASSLRGMPLHF
TRBD2 TRBJ2-1 TRBV10-2 many TGCGCCAGCAGTGAAGGTTGGGCGGGAGATGAGCAGTTCTTC CASSEGWAGDEQFF
. TRBJ1-4 TRBV2 many TGTGCCAGCAGTGGATGGGGGAATGAAAAACTGTTTTTT CASSGWGNEKLFF
. TRBJ2-7 TRBV6-9 once TGTGCCAGCATTTACGGCAGGGGCGACAAGCAGTACTTC CASIYGRGDKQYF
. TRBJ2-1 TRBV7-2 many TGTGCCAGCAGCTTAGACGACAGGCGGAATGAGCAGTTCTTC CASSLDDRRNEQFF
TRBD1 TRBJ1-2 TRBV2 . TGTGCCAGCAGTGAAGGGACAGGGCGGGTTGGCTACACCTTC CASSEGTGRVGYTF
TRBD1 TRBJ1-4 TRBV5-5 many TGTGCCAGCAGCTCCGGGACAGGTTTGACTAATGAAAAACTGTTTTTT CASSSGTGLTNEKLFF